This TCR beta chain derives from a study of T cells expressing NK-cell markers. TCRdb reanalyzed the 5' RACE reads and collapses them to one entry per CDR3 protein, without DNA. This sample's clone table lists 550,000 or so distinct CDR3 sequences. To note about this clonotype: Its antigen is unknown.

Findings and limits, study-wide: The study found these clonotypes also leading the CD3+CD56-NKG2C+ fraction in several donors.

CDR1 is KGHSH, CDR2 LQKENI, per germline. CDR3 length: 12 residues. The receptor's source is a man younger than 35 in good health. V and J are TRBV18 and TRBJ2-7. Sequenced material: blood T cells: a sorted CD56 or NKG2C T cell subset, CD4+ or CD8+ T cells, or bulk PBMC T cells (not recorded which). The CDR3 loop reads CASSLENYEQYF.